A single sample is the source of the 10 T cell receptor beta chains below, sequenced in a study of regulatory T cells in long-lasting Graves disease. Specified time point: newly diagnosed GD, antithyroid drugs for less than 3 months. Scientists built the TCR library using RNA that was extracted from PBMCs. TCR beta libraries were built with iRepertoire HTBI primers and Arm-PCR of CDR3 regions. Each CDR3 protein gets one entry after TCRdb re-called the multiplex PCR reads with MiXCR. The table lists 420,000 or so distinct CDR3 sequences, 16% of them singletons. These data were likewise used in another study, on T cells in Graves' hyperthyroidism and ophthalmopathy.

Sequenced here: peripheral blood mononuclear cells (PBMCs), sampled at new diagnosis, from a patient treated with antithyroid drugs. The receptors were sampled from a woman under 30 with Graves disease.

This clonotype was seen a handful of times. The rearrangement links TRBV19 to TRBJ2-1; 14 nucleotides line up with TRBD2. The germline V gene has CDR1 LNHDA and CDR2 SQIVND (reference sequence). V lost 3 bases, J lost 10 bases, and 11 bases stayed unmatched. The CDR3 loop spans 17 amino acids. The CDR3 DNA is TGTGCCAGTAGTATTCCTCGGGGACTAGCGGGAGAGTCCGAGCAGTTCTTC. It translates to CASSIPRGLAGESEQFF.

The sample holds many counts of this clonotype. The chain couples TRBV7-9 to TRBJ2-7, with D possibly TRBD1 on 5 matching bases. The CDR3 is 14 amino acids. The V end lost 5 bases, the J end lost 3 bases, and 14 bases lay between the germline ends. CDR1 is SEHNR, CDR2 FQNEAQ, per germline (reference sequence). In DNA, the CDR3 is TGTGCCAGCAGCCAAGGGGCAGAGAGCTACGAGCAGTACTTC. This sequence encodes CASSQGAESYEQYF.

There are a few counts of this clonotype. V is TRBV3-1 and J is TRBJ2-1; D is ambiguous. The germline gives CDR1 LGHDT, CDR2 YNNKEL (reference sequence). The CDR3 consists of 12 residues. Trimming took 7 bases from V and 3 from J, leaving 7 bases between them. The CDR3 is CASTDRYNEQFF. CDR3 nucleotide sequence: TGTGCCAGCACGGATCGCTACAATGAGCAGTTCTTC.

This clonotype was observed a handful of times. The chain is built from TRBV20-1 and TRBJ1-5, with TRBD1 identical over 7 bases. Germline values: CDR1 DFQATT, CDR2 SNEGSKA (reference sequence). V shed 5 bases and J 0 bases; nucleotides not matched to a gene: 16. The CDR3 consists of 18 residues. The CDR3 spells CSASRIGTDFYSNQPQHF. The CDR3 nucleotides read TGCAGTGCTTCCCGTATCGGGACAGATTTTTATAGCAATCAGCCCCAGCATTTT.

This clonotype was counted ten times or more. This chain joins TRBV20-1 and TRBJ2-7; 13 bases are shared with TRBD2. V gave up 6 bases and J gave up 3 bases; unmatched junction bases: 8. Germline V gives CDR1 DFQATT, CDR2 SNEGSKA (reference sequence). The CDR3 contains 15 residues. The CDR3 loop reads CSADTSGREYYEQYF. In nucleotides, the CDR3 is TGCAGTGCGGATACTAGCGGGAGGGAATACTACGAGCAGTACTTC.

Worth noting for this clonotype: This may be a read error: a much more frequent sequence differs by one nucleotide. This chain uses TRBV27 with TRBJ2-5; the D is unclear. The DNA end is a closer match to TRBJ2-1, so the J assignment may be wrong. This CDR3 has 12 residues. CDR1 is MNHEY, CDR2 SMNVEV, per germline (reference sequence). In DNA, the CDR3 is TGTGCCAGCGAAGGCTCCAACAATGAGCAGTTCTTC. Its translation: CASEGSNNEQFF.

In its sample, this clonotype was seen many times. V and J are TRBV28 and TRBJ1-1; D gene uncertain. The length of the CDR3 is 14 residues. V gave up 1 base and J gave up 1 base, with 7 bases separating them. The germline gives CDR1 MDHEN, CDR2 SYDVKM. The CDR3 loop is CASSLFTPNTEAFF. The CDR3 DNA reads as TGTGCCAGCAGTTTATTTACACCGAACACTGAAGCTTTCTTT. Full variable domain (rest looked up from reference TRBV28 and TRBJ1-1): DVKVTQSSRYLVKRTGEKVFLECVQDMDHENMFWYRQDPGLGLRLIYFSYDVKMKEKGDIPEGYSVSREKKERFSLILESASTNQTSMYLCASSLFTPNTEAFFGQGTRLTVV.

The chain recombines TRBV7-9 with TRBJ2-7; unclear D gene. Between the trimmed V and J ends, which lost 1 base and 6 bases, there was a span of 10 bases. CDR3 length: 13 residues. CDR1 and CDR2 from the germline V gene are SEHNR and FQNEAQ (reference sequence). The CDR3 nucleotides are TGTGCCAGCAGCTTAGTAGGGTCGCTCGAGCAGTACTTC. Translation: CASSLVGSLEQYF.

J is TRBJ1-4 and V is TRBV30, with 7 nucleotides matching TRBD1. This CDR3 spans 13 amino acids. Germline V gene data show CDR1 as GTSNPN and CDR2 as SVGIG (reference sequence). The V segment lost 4 bases and the J segment 5 bases; nucleotides outside the gene matches: 4. The CDR3 loop reads CAWIGRGNEKLFF. The CDR3 nucleotides read TGTGCCTGGATTGGCAGGGGGAATGAAAAACTGTTTTTT.

Turning to this clonotype: The junction does not match germline at one end; this may be a read error. The chain carries TRBV27 and TRBJ1-5; no definite D call. Germline V gene sequence: CDR1 MNHEY, CDR2 SMNVEV (reference sequence). This CDR3 region has 14 residues. DNA for the CDR3: TGTGCCGGCAGTTTATCGAAGGGAGGTCAGCCCCAGCATTTT. It is translated as CAGSLSKGGQPQHF.